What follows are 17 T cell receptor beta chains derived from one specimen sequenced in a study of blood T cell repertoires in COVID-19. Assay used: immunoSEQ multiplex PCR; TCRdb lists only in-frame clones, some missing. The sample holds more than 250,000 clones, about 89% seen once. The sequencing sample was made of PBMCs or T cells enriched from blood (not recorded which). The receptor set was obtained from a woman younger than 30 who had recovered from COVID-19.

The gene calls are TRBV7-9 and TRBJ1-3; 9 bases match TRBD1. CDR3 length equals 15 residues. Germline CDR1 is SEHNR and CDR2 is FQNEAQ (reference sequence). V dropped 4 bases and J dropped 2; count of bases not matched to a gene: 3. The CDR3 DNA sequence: TGTGCCAGCAGCTGGGGACAGGGCGCTGGAAACACCATATATTTT. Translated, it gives CASSWGQGAGNTIYF.

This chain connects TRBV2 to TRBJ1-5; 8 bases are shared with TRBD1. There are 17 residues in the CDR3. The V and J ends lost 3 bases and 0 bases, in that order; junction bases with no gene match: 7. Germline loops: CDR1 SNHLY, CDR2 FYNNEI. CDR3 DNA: TGTGCCAGCAGTGAGGGACAGGTTCTCGCTAGCAATCAGCCCCAGCATTTT. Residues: CASSEGQVLASNQPQHF.

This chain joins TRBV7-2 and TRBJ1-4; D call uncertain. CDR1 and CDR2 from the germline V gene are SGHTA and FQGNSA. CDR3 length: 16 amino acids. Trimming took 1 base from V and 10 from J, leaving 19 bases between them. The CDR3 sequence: CASSLGVAGVPGKLFF. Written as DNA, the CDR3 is TGTGCCAGCAGCTTAGGGGTGGCCGGAGTCCCGGGAAAACTGTTTTTT.

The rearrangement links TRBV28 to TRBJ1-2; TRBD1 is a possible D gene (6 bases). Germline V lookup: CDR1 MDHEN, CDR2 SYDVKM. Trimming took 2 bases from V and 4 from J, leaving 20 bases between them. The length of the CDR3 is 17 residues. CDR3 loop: CASSLPRTGNYFYGYTF. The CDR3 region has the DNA TGTGCCAGCAGTTTACCGAGAACAGGGAACTACTTCTATGGCTACACCTTC.

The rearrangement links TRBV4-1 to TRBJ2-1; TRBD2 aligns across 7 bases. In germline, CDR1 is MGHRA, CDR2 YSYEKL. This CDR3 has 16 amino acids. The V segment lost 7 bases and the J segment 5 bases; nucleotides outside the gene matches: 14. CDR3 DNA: TGCGCCAGCACCGTTGGGGGGGGTGGGACCCACAATGAGCAGTTCTTC. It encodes CASTVGGGGTHNEQFF.

CDR3 region: CASRELAPYNEQFF. CDR3 nucleotide sequence: TGTGCCAGTAGGGAACTAGCGCCCTACAATGAGCAGTTCTTC. V is TRBV19 and J is TRBJ2-1; TRBD2 matches 7 bases. The ends lost 6 bases at V and 2 bases at J; junction bases unmatched: 4. The germline gives CDR1 LNHDA, CDR2 SQIVND (reference sequence). The CDR3 covers 14 residues.

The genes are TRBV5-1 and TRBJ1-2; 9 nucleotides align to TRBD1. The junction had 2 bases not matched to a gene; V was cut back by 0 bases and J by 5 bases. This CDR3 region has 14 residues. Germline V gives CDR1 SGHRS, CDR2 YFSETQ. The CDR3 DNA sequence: TGCGCCAGCAGCTTGGCCGGGACAGGGTATGGCTACACCTTC. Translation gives CASSLAGTGYGYTF.

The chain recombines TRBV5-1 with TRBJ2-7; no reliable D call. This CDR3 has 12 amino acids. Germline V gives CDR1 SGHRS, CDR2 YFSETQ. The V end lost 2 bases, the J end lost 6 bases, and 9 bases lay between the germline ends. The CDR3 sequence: CASSFEYSEQYF. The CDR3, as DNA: TGCGCCAGCAGCTTTGAATACAGCGAGCAGTACTTC.

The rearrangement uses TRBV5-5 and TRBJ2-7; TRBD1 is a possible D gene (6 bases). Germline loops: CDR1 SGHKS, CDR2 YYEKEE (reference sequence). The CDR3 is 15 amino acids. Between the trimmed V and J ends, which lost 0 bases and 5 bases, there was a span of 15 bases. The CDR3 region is CASSLVVGGYDEQYF. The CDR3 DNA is TGTGCCAGCAGCTTGGTTGTAGGGGGTTACGACGAGCAGTACTTC.

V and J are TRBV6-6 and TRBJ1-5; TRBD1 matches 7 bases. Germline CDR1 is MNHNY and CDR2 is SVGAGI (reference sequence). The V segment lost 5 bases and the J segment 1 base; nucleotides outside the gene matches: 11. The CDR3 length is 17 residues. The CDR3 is CASSRSGTADSNQPQHF. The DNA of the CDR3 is TGTGCCAGCAGTCGTTCAGGGACAGCTGACAGCAATCAGCCCCAGCATTTT.

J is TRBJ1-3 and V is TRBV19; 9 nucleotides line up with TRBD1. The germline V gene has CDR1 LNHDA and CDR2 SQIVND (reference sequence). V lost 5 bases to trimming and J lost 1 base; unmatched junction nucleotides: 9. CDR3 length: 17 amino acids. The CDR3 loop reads CASSFGQGKLSGNTIYF. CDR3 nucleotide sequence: TGTGCCAGTAGTTTCGGACAGGGGAAGTTGTCTGGAAACACCATATATTTT. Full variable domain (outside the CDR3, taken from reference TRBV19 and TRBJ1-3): DGGITQSPKYLFRKEGQNVTLSCEQNLNHDAMYWYRQDPGQGLRLIYYSQIVNDFQKGDIAEGYSVSREKKESFPLTVTSAQKNPTAFYLCASSFGQGKLSGNTIYFGEGSWLTVV.

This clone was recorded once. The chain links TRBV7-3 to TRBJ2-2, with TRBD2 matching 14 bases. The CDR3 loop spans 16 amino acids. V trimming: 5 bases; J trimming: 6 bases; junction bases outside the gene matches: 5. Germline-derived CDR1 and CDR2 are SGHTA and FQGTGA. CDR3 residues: CASSLGLAGVPGELFF. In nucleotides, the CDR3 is TGTGCCAGCAGCCTGGGACTAGCGGGAGTACCCGGGGAGCTGTTTTTT.

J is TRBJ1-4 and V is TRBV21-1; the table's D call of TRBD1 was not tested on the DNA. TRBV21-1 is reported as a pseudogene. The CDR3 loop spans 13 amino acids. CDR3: CASQTGGNEKLFF. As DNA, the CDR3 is TGTGCCAGCCAGACAGGGGGGAATGAAAAACTGTTTTTT.

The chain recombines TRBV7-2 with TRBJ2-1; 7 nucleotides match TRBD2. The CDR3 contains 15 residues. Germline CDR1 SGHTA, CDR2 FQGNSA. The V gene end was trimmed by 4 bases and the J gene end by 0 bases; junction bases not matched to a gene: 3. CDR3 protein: CASSSGGISYNEQFF. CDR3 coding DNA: TGTGCCAGCAGCTCCGGGGGGATCTCCTACAATGAGCAGTTCTTC.

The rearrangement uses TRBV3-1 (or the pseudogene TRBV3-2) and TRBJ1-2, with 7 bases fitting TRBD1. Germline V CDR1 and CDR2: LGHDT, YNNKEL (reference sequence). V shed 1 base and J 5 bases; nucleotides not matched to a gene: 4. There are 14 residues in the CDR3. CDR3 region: CASSQGGTAYGYTF. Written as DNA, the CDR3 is TGTGCCAGCAGCCAAGGTGGGACAGCGTATGGCTACACCTTC.

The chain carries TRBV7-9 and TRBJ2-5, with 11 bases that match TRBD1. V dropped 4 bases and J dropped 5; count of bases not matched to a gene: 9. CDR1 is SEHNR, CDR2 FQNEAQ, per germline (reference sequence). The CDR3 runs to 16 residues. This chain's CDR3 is CASSSGQGAVKETQYF. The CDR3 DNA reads TGTGCCAGCAGCTCCGGACAGGGGGCGGTTAAGGAGACCCAGTACTTC.

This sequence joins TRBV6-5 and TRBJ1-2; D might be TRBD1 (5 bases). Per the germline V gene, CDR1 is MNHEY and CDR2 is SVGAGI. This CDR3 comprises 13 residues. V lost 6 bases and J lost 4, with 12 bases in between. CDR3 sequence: CASRGTSGYGYTF. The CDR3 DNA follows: TGTGCCAGCAGGGGGACTTCTGGCTATGGCTACACCTTC.